The 17 T cell receptor beta chains reported below all come from one sample, sequenced in a study of cytomegalovirus exposure and HLA in healthy donors. The PCR contained 60 Vbeta and 13 Jbeta primers. The protocol was immunoSEQ multiplex PCR, while the TCRdb copy is restricted to in-frame clones and leaves out a portion. The sample has under 90,000 clones, around two thirds seen once; the top ten hold less than 10%. Sequenced sample: PBMCs. These receptor sequences come from a woman aged 45-60 years in good health and CMV-seropositive.

This chain links TRBV5-6 with TRBJ2-2; perhaps TRBD2 as D (6 bases). Looked up from germline, CDR1 is SGHDT and CDR2 is YYEEEE. Trimming took 4 bases from V and 1 from J, leaving 11 bases between them. The CDR3 contains 15 residues. The CDR3 is CASSPGLLNTGELFF. The CDR3 DNA reads as TGTGCCAGCAGCCCGGGACTCTTGAACACCGGGGAGCTGTTTTTT. Drawing the rest from reference TRBV5-6 and TRBJ2-2, the complete variable domain is DAGVTQSPTHLIKTRGQQVTLRCSPKSGHDTVSWYQQALGQGPQFIFQYYEEEERQRGNFPDRFSGHQFPNYSSELNVNALLLGDSALYLCASSPGLLNTGELFFGEGSRLTVL.

The chain is built from TRBV28 and TRBJ2-7, with TRBD2 identical over 7 bases. The CDR3 has 13 residues. V gave up 8 bases and J gave up 0 bases; unmatched junction bases: 4. Germline CDR1 reads MDHEN; CDR2 reads SYDVKM. Written as DNA, the CDR3 is TGTGCCAGCGGGGGGGATAGCTCCTACGAGCAGTACTTC. It is translated as CASGGDSSYEQYF.

This clone was counted only a few times. The chain couples TRBV10-3 to TRBJ2-1; TRBD1 agrees at 9 bases. This CDR3 comprises 14 residues. J lost 6 bases, V lost 8 bases, and 8 bases had no gene match. Germline V gene data show CDR1 as ENHRY and CDR2 as SYGVKD. The CDR3 loop is CAIRTGTGSNEQFF. CDR3 nucleotide sequence: TGTGCCATCCGCACGGGGACAGGGTCCAATGAGCAGTTCTTC.

The chain uses TRBV11-3 and TRBJ2-1; TRBD2 matches 11 bases. The germline gives CDR1 SGHNT, CDR2 YENEEA. CDR3 length: 15 residues. Losses at the gene ends were 5 bases for V and 4 bases for J; bases not matched to a gene: 4. The CDR3: CASSKLAGDYNEQFF. CDR3 nucleotides: TGTGCCAGCAGCAAACTAGCGGGGGATTACAATGAGCAGTTCTTC.

The J gene is TRBJ1-6, the V gene TRBV25-1, with unresolved D. The V end was cut by 3 bases, the J end by 2 bases, with 5 bases between. The CDR3 consists of 14 residues. From germline, CDR1 is MGHDK and CDR2 SYGVNS. This chain's CDR3 is CASSDVTYNSPLHF. The CDR3 coding sequence is TGTGCCAGCAGTGATGTCACCTATAATTCACCCCTCCACTTT.

Only a few counts were recorded for this clone. The chain couples TRBV25-1 to TRBJ1-5, with TRBD1 matching over 7 bases. This CDR3 region has 13 residues. Losses at the gene ends were 8 bases for V and 7 bases for J; bases not matched to a gene: 8. The germline CDR1 and CDR2 sequences are MGHDK and SYGVNS. As DNA, the CDR3 is TGTGCCAGCCGACAGGGAATAGGCCAGCCCCAGCATTTT. Translated, it gives CASRQGIGQPQHF. Full variable domain (rest looked up from reference TRBV25-1 and TRBJ1-5): EADIYQTPRYLVIGTGKKITLECSQTMGHDKMYWYQQDPGMELHLIHYSYGVNSTEKGDLSSESTVSRIRTEHFPLTLESARPSHTSQYLCASRQGIGQPQHFGDGTRLSIL.

The J gene is TRBJ1-4, the V gene TRBV2; D is ambiguous. V lost 4 bases and J 13 bases, leaving 16 bases between the germline ends. This CDR3 is built from 13 residues. Germline CDR1 SNHLY, CDR2 FYNNEI. CDR3 sequence reads: CASSGETPFGLFF. Written as DNA, the CDR3 is TGTGCCAGCAGTGGGGAGACCCCCTTCGGACTGTTTTTT.

The gene calls are TRBV15 and TRBJ1-4; no clear D gene. There are 14 residues in the CDR3. V gave up 3 bases and J gave up 6 bases, with 11 bases separating them. CDR1 LNHNV and CDR2 YYDKDF come from the germline V gene (reference sequence). The DNA of the CDR3 is TGTGCCACCAGCAGGCCGGGAGGCTATGAAAAACTGTTTTTT. It translates to CATSRPGGYEKLFF.

V and J are TRBV29-1 and TRBJ2-5; D ambiguous. The V end was cut by 4 bases, the J end by 2 bases, with 8 bases between. The germline V gene has CDR1 SQVTM and CDR2 ANQGSEA. The CDR3 is 12 residues long. The CDR3 DNA is TGCAGCGTTGTTGGCAGGCAAGAGACCCAGTACTTC. Amino acid sequence: CSVVGRQETQYF.

This chain uses TRBV4-2 with TRBJ2-7, with D uncertain. V shed 0 bases and J shed 0 bases, with 9 bases lying between them. CDR1 and CDR2 from the germline V gene are LGHNA and YNFKEQ. This CDR3 spans 15 amino acids. Here the CDR3 DNA reads TGTGCCAGCAGCCAAGATTACGAGAGCTCCTACGAGCAGTACTTC. As protein: CASSQDYESSYEQYF.

J is TRBJ1-6 and V is TRBV14; D gene ambiguous. V was cut by 0 bases and J by 6 bases, with 15 bases left in between. Germline V gives CDR1 SGHDN, CDR2 FVKESK. This CDR3 is built from 17 residues. The CDR3 DNA follows: TGTGCCAGCAGCCAAGAGTCCCGGGAGGGCCCTAATTCACCCCTCCACTTT. It is translated as CASSQESREGPNSPLHF.

In the case of this clone: One end of the junction fails to match germline, which may point to a read error. The same CDR3 can be traced to other DNA sequences in this sample. This chain uses TRBV7-6 with TRBJ1-1; a weak D match, TRBD1 (5 bases). The germline CDR1 and CDR2 sequences are SGHVS and FNYEAQ. The CDR3 runs 15 residues. As DNA, the CDR3 is TGTGCTAGCAGCTTCGGGGGGAACGTTGCCCCTGAAGCTTTCTTT. Encoded protein: CASSFGGNVAPEAFF.

The genes are TRBV7-9 and TRBJ2-2, with 9 nucleotides matching TRBD1. Germline V gene sequence: CDR1 SEHNR, CDR2 FQNEAQ (reference sequence). The J segment lost 2 bases and the V segment lost 8 bases, leaving 6 bases of the junction unmatched. The CDR3 is 15 amino acids. CDR3 residues: CASLPGQGNTGELFF. Written as DNA, the CDR3 is TGTGCCAGCCTACCGGGACAGGGAAACACCGGGGAGCTGTTTTTT.

The rearrangement joins TRBV4-3 to TRBJ2-7; 10 bases fit TRBD1. The length of the CDR3 is 14 residues. The J segment lost 2 bases and the V segment lost 4 bases, leaving 2 bases of the junction unmatched. Looked up from germline, CDR1 is LGHNA and CDR2 is YSLEER. CDR3 in amino acids: CASSPGQGAYEQYF. CDR3 DNA sequence: TGCGCCAGCAGCCCAGGACAGGGGGCCTACGAGCAGTACTTC.

There are many counts of this clone. The V gene is TRBV4-3, the J gene TRBJ2-3; 8 nucleotides match TRBD1. J gave up 0 bases and V 2 bases, and 10 bases lay outside the gene matches. This CDR3 has 18 amino acids. CDR1 is LGHNA and CDR2 is YSLEER in the germline V gene. CDR3 protein: CASSQNERTGWSTDTQYF. For the CDR3, the DNA is TGCGCCAGCAGCCAAAACGAGAGGACAGGGTGGAGCACAGATACGCAGTATTTT.

The chain links TRBV28 to TRBJ2-3, with 10 bases identical to TRBD2. Germline CDR1 is MDHEN and CDR2 is SYDVKM. The CDR3 contains 15 residues. The V and J ends lost 4 bases and 1 base, in that order; junction bases with no gene match: 2. CDR3 DNA sequence: TGTGCCAGCAGTTCCCTAGCGGGGGGCACAGATACGCAGTATTTT. Translating gives CASSSLAGGTDTQYF.

CDR3 DNA sequence: TGCGCCAGCAGCTTGGCCGCGACTAGCGTAACGATTAATGAGCAGTTCTTC. Its protein product is CASSLAATSVTINEQFF. The gene calls are TRBV5-1 and TRBJ2-1; 8 bases fit TRBD2. This CDR3 comprises 17 residues. V was clipped by 0 bases and J by 7 bases; unmatched bases: 12. CDR1 is SGHRS and CDR2 is YFSETQ in the germline V gene.